Reported below is one TCR beta chain. What it binds is unknown. This specimen comes from a study of cytomegalovirus exposure and HLA in healthy donors. Overall study: Among the approximately 400 donors who were genotyped, roughly 86% fell in the genetic ancestry cluster that is associated with self-reported Caucasian donors. Findings and caveats of the study: It was only CMV serostatus that was available as immune exposure information.

The PCR made use of 60 Vbeta and 13 Jbeta primers. The table came from immunoSEQ multiplex PCR; TCRdb's copy has only in-frame clones and leaves some out. The sample holds roughly 150,000 clones; roughly four fifths are singletons and the top ten take approximately 1.5%. Trimming took 0 bases from V and 10 from J, leaving 10 bases between them. The CDR3 is 12 residues long. Germline lookup yields CDR1 SGHTS and CDR2 YDEGEE. The genes are TRBV5-8 and TRBJ1-1; possible D gene TRBD1, 6 bases. Material: PBMCs. This sequence was found in a man aged 40-55 years in good health and CMV-seronegative. The DNA for the CDR3 is TGTGCCAGCAGCTTGGGACAGGAGTCAGCTTTCTTT. It codes for CASSLGQESAFF.